This TCR beta chain was captured in a study of cytotoxic CD8 clonotypes in ibrutinib-treated CLL. Measured with immunoSEQ multiplex PCR; TCRdb has only the in-frame clones, and not every one. The data contain about 120,000 clones, 58% of them singletons. In germline, CDR1 is SGDLS, CDR2 YYNGEE. V was cut by 0 bases and J by 4 bases, with 10 bases left in between. The CDR3 consists of 14 residues. Sequencing was performed on PBMCs, taken after 24 months of ibrutinib treatment. The chain uses TRBV9 and TRBJ1-2; D uncertain. The receptor comes from a human donor with chronic lymphocytic leukemia. The CDR3 protein is CASSVGGRSYGYTF. CDR3 nucleotide sequence: TGTGCCAGCAGCGTAGGTGGCAGAAGCTATGGCTACACCTTC.